These 27 T cell receptor beta chains share one sample of origin, sequenced in a study of T cell repertoires in aging, cancer and after chemotherapy. Multiplex touch-down PCR with TRB-A/B primers amplified rearranged V-D-J TRB sequences. TCRdb reprocessed the multiplex PCR reads with MiXCR, giving one entry per CDR3 protein. The sample has roughly 8,600 distinct CDR3 sequences, about 32% seen once. TCR beta rearrangements were amplified from peripheral blood genomic DNA. Sequencing used blood. The receptors here all came from a human donor in good health.

V and J are TRBV20-1 and TRBJ2-5; a possible D gene is TRBD2 (6 bases). CDR1 is DFQATT and CDR2 is SNEGSKA in the germline V gene (reference sequence). V lost 0 bases, J lost 1 base, and 6 bases lay in between. The CDR3 has 13 residues. CDR3 bases: TGCAGTGCTAGAGATAGCGGCCAAGAGACCCAGTACTTC. This sequence encodes CSARDSGQETQYF.

This clonotype counts as medium-sized. The chain is built from TRBV19 and TRBJ2-6; TRBD2 might be the D (6 bases). V dropped 5 bases and J dropped 0 bases, with 14 bases sitting between them. CDR1 is LNHDA, CDR2 SQIVND, per germline (reference sequence). The CDR3 length is 17 residues. The CDR3 coding sequence is TGTGCCAGTAGTGGCAGGGTCGGGAGCTCTGGGGCCAACGTCCTGACTTTC. Protein: CASSGRVGSSGANVLTF. The full variable domain, completed using reference TRBV19 and TRBJ2-6, is DGGITQSPKYLFRKEGQNVTLSCEQNLNHDAMYWYRQDPGQGLRLIYYSQIVNDFQKGDIAEGYSVSREKKESFPLTVTSAQKNPTAFYLCASSGRVGSSGANVLTFGAGSRLTVL.

This chain uses TRBV6-2 or TRBV6-3 with TRBJ2-2, with D hard to call. The CDR3 totals 15 residues. Germline V CDR1 and CDR2: MNHEY, SVGEGT. Between the trimmed V and J ends, which lost 2 bases and 4 bases, there was a span of 11 bases. The CDR3 DNA follows: TGTGCCAGCAGTTACGCCTGGACCTCCACCGGGGAGCTGTTTTTT. It codes for CASSYAWTSTGELFF.

This chain uses TRBV7-2 with TRBJ1-2; no definite D call. Germline values: CDR1 SGHTA, CDR2 FQGNSA. The CDR3 runs to 13 residues. V lost 5 bases to trimming and J lost 12 bases, with 19 bases between them. The CDR3 sequence is CASSPYLRLVDTF. In DNA, the CDR3 is TGTGCCAGCAGCCCCTACCTAAGGCTGGTTGACACCTTC.

Relative to its sample, this clonotype is medium-sized (0.01 to 0.1%). V usage is TRBV6-5 and J usage is TRBJ2-2; D remains ambiguous. CDR3 length: 14 residues. V was pared by 2 bases and J by 1 base, with 5 bases between. In germline, CDR1 is MNHEY, CDR2 SVGAGI. The CDR3 reads CASSYALNTGELFF. CDR3 nucleotides: TGTGCCAGCAGTTACGCATTGAACACCGGGGAGCTGTTTTTT.

The chain employs TRBV29-1 and TRBJ1-1; D may be TRBD1 (6 bases). Germline CDR1 SQVTM, CDR2 ANQGSEA. Trimming removed 5 bases from V and 5 bases from J, with 12 bases in between. The CDR3 contains 12 residues. The CDR3 DNA is TGCAGCGTTTTACAGGGCGGGACTGAAGCTTTCTTT. Protein: CSVLQGGTEAFF.

V and J are TRBV10-3 and TRBJ1-1, with D possibly TRBD1 on 6 matching bases. V was shortened by 3 bases and J by 0 bases, with 11 bases between the two germline ends. Germline V lookup: CDR1 ENHRY, CDR2 SYGVKD. The CDR3 covers 15 residues. In DNA, the CDR3 is TGTGCCATCAGTGAATCAGGGGCACTGAACACTGAAGCTTTCTTT. This encodes CAISESGALNTEAFF.

This clonotype occurred once. The chain couples TRBV12-3 or TRBV12-4 to TRBJ2-1, with unresolved D. This CDR3 has 14 amino acids. The V end lost 5 bases, the J end lost 3 bases, and 11 bases lay between the germline ends. CDR3 in DNA: TGTGCCAGCAGTGCTACCGGAAACTACAATGAGCAGTTCTTC. The encoded protein is CASSATGNYNEQFF.

Within the sample, this clonotype is medium-sized (0.01 to 0.1%). J is TRBJ1-2 and V is TRBV29-1; D is unclear. CDR1 is SQVTM, CDR2 ANQGSEA, per germline. Trimming removed 1 base at V and 3 bases at J, with 9 bases between. The CDR3 length is 13 residues. The CDR3 DNA follows: TGCAGCGTTGAAGGGCAGCTTGACTATGGCTACACCTTC. This encodes CSVEGQLDYGYTF.

The gene calls are TRBV27 and TRBJ1-1; no firm D call. The ends were cut back, 0 bases at V and 1 base at J, with 3 bases in the middle. Germline V gene data show CDR1 as MNHEY and CDR2 as SMNVEV (reference sequence). The CDR3 contains 13 residues. The CDR3 is CASSLSRNTEAFF. The CDR3 nucleotides are TGTGCCAGCAGTTTATCTAGGAACACTGAAGCTTTCTTT.

The V and J genes are TRBV19 and TRBJ2-3; perhaps TRBD2 as D (6 bases). The CDR3 contains 13 residues. Per germline, CDR1 LNHDA and CDR2 SQIVND (reference sequence). V lost 9 bases and J 4 bases, leaving 14 bases between the germline ends. In nucleotides, the CDR3 is TGTGCCAGCGGGTTCTCTAGCGCAGATACGCAGTATTTT. Its protein product is CASGFSSADTQYF.

The rearrangement joins TRBV30 to TRBJ2-5; possible D gene TRBD1, 6 bases. The CDR3 has 15 amino acids. Trimming removed 3 bases at V and 5 bases at J, with 19 bases between. Germline CDR1 GTSNPN, CDR2 SVGIG (reference sequence). The CDR3 nucleotides read TGTGCCTGGAGCGAATCTACAGGGTTTGGTGAGACCCAGTACTTC. This codes for CAWSESTGFGETQYF.

The chain employs TRBV19 and TRBJ1-2, with 7 bases matching TRBD1. Trimming removed 5 bases from V and 7 bases from J; junction bases left unmatched: 7. This CDR3 has 13 residues. The germline V gene encodes CDR1 LNHDA and CDR2 SQIVND (reference sequence). CDR3 DNA sequence: TGTGCCAGTAGTCCCGACAGGGTCTCTGGCTACACCTTC. This codes for CASSPDRVSGYTF.

This clonotype was detected a few times. V and J are TRBV6-2 or TRBV6-3 and TRBJ2-1; D is possibly TRBD1 (5 bases). Germline V gives CDR1 MNHEY, CDR2 SVGEGT. The CDR3 covers 13 residues. Trimming removed 7 bases at V and 9 bases at J, with 16 bases between. This CDR3 reads CASTSDKRSEQFF. The CDR3 nucleotides read TGTGCCAGCACCTCGGACAAGAGGAGTGAGCAGTTCTTC.

This chain uses TRBV6-5 with TRBJ1-1, with 10 positions matching TRBD1. V lost 10 bases, J lost 1 base, and 3 bases stayed unmatched. From germline, CDR1 is MNHEY and CDR2 SVGAGI. CDR3 length equals 13 residues. CDR3 DNA: TGTGCCACTCGACAGGGGGCGAACACTGAAGCTTTCTTT. Protein sequence: CATRQGANTEAFF.

The rearrangement links TRBV18 to TRBJ1-1; possibly TRBD1 for D (5 bases). The CDR3 length is 13 residues. Trimming cost V 3 bases and J 3 bases, with 8 bases left between them. Looked up from germline, CDR1 is KGHSH and CDR2 is LQKENI. The CDR3 DNA is TGTGCCAGCTCACCGGGGGGTGACACTGAAGCTTTCTTT. Translated: CASSPGGDTEAFF.

The chain combines TRBV5-1 with TRBJ1-4; 7 nucleotides match TRBD1. The CDR3 totals 14 residues. The germline V gene encodes CDR1 SGHRS and CDR2 YFSETQ. Losses at the gene ends were 4 bases for V and 2 bases for J; bases not matched to a gene: 2. Here the CDR3 reads CASSLGQTNEKLFF. The DNA of the CDR3 is TGCGCCAGCAGCCTGGGACAGACTAATGAAAAACTGTTTTTT. Filled out from reference TRBV5-1 and TRBJ1-4, the complete variable domain reads KAGVTQTPRYLIKTRGQQVTLSCSPISGHRSVSWYQQTPGQGLQFLFEYFSETQRNKGNFPGRFSGRQFSNSRSEMNVSTLELGDSALYLCASSLGQTNEKLFFGSGTQLSVL.

By its share, this clonotype is medium-sized. The rearrangement links TRBV19 to TRBJ2-1; 7 nucleotides line up with TRBD2. J was trimmed by 1 base and V by 1 base; bases with no gene match: 4. Germline values: CDR1 LNHDA, CDR2 SQIVND (reference sequence). This CDR3 has 16 residues. CDR3 sequence: CASSIGWGGSYNEQFF. As DNA, the CDR3 is TGTGCCAGTAGTATAGGGTGGGGGGGGTCCTACAATGAGCAGTTCTTC.

The chain carries TRBV12-3 or TRBV12-4 and TRBJ2-7; 9 nucleotides agree with TRBD2. This CDR3 has 15 amino acids. V lost 6 bases and J lost 2; bases outside the gene matches: 8. As DNA, the CDR3 is TGTGCCAGCAGCTCGAGCGGGGGGACCCCCTACGAGCAGTACTTC. As protein: CASSSSGGTPYEQYF.

The gene calls are TRBV5-5 and TRBJ1-2; D is unclear. The CDR3 contains 12 residues. V was shortened by 2 bases and J by 13 bases, with 15 bases between the two germline ends. Per germline, CDR1 SGHKS and CDR2 YYEKEE (reference sequence). CDR3 coding DNA: TGTGCCAGCAGCTTCGTTGACGGGTTGTCCACCTTC. Its translation is CASSFVDGLSTF.

There are a few counts of this clonotype. The chain uses TRBV6-6 and TRBJ2-1; D unclear. V was pared by 8 bases and J by 7 bases, with 21 bases between. This CDR3 contains 15 residues. CDR1 and CDR2 (germline): MNHNY, SVGAGI (reference sequence). The CDR3 DNA is TGTGCCAGCGTCGCTATTGGGGATACCGGGAATGAGCAGTTCTTC. Protein: CASVAIGDTGNEQFF.

The rearrangement links TRBV7-9 to TRBJ2-5; D not certain. Trimming removed 5 bases at V and 2 bases at J, with 12 bases between. CDR1 is SEHNR, CDR2 FQNEAQ, per germline (reference sequence). The CDR3 length is 14 residues. This chain's CDR3 is CASSPSSIQETQYF. DNA of the CDR3: TGTGCCAGCAGCCCCTCGTCTATACAAGAGACCCAGTACTTC.

This clonotype was counted between two and nine times. This CDR3 is CASSLKGSSGYTF. For the CDR3, the DNA is TGTGCCAGCAGCTTGAAGGGCAGTAGCGGCTACACCTTC. The chain employs TRBV5-4 and TRBJ1-2; unclear D gene. The CDR3 length is 13 residues. CDR1 is SGHNT and CDR2 is YYREEE in the germline V gene (reference sequence). With 1 base removed from V and 8 bases from J, the gap between germline ends came to 12 bases.

This chain uses TRBV4-3 with TRBJ1-2; 8 nucleotides align to TRBD1. The V segment lost 0 bases and the J segment 4 bases; nucleotides outside the gene matches: 4. The CDR3 has 15 residues. Germline V CDR1 and CDR2: LGHNA, YSLEER. The CDR3 region has the DNA TGCGCCAGCAGCCAAGACGCGGACAGGGCCTATGGCTACACCTTC. It is translated as CASSQDADRAYGYTF.

The rearrangement links TRBV7-6 to TRBJ2-3; 10 bases align to TRBD1. V lost 4 bases to trimming and J lost 5 bases; unmatched junction nucleotides: 3. Germline values: CDR1 SGHVS, CDR2 FNYEAQ. This CDR3 contains 14 residues. The DNA of the CDR3 is TGTGCCAGCAGCTGGGACAGGGGAGGAGATACGCAGTATTTT. Protein product: CASSWDRGGDTQYF.

This clonotype was counted a few times. The V gene is TRBV11-1, the J gene TRBJ2-6, with unresolved D. The length of the CDR3 is 13 residues. Germline V gene sequence: CDR1 SGHAT, CDR2 FQDESV (reference sequence). Trimming took off 5 bases at V and 2 bases at J, with 4 bases between the two ends. The CDR3: CASSLPGANVLTF. Here the CDR3 DNA reads TGTGCCAGCAGCCTTCCTGGGGCCAACGTCCTGACTTTC.

Comments on this clonotype: This sequence may be a read error, since a much larger clone differs from it by one base. The chain is built from TRBV7-6 and TRBJ1-4; 7 positions match TRBD1. This CDR3 is 13 amino acids long. Germline CDR1 and CDR2: SGHVS and FNYEAQ. J lost 10 bases, V lost 5 bases, and 7 bases had no gene match. Here the CDR3 reads CASSAQRDRKLFF. The DNA of the CDR3 is TGTGCCAGCAGCGCCCAAAGGGACAGAAAACTGTTTTTT.